These T cell receptor beta chains were read from a single sample in a study of cytomegalovirus exposure and HLA in healthy donors. Data came from immunoSEQ multiplex PCR; TCRdb stores just in-frame clones and leaves some out. The profile shows about 200,000 clones, under 80% of them singletons. The sample comprised PBMCs. All receptors come from a girl aged 2-10 years in good health and CMV-seronegative. Both conserved end residues are part of each CDR3. Each record gives: D gene, V gene, clone size, J gene, CDR3 DNA, CDR3 protein. A D gene is named only where the DNA matches it firmly. Clone size appears in some rows only: once, few, many, or a class for an expanded clone.

>TRBD2|TRBV5-4|.|TRBJ2-7
TGTGCCAGCAGCTTGAGAGCGGGAGGATTCTACGAGCAGTACTTC
CASSLRAGGFYEQYF
>TRBD2|TRBV7-8|.|TRBJ2-3
TGTGCCAGCAGCTTTTTAGCGGGAGGCCGGGATACGCAGTATTTT
CASSFLAGGRDTQYF
>.|TRBV5-4|.|TRBJ2-2
TGTGCCAGCAGCTTGGTTACGGGATCTGGGGAGCTGTTTTTT
CASSLVTGSGELFF
>.|TRBV11-2|.|TRBJ2-6
TGTGCCAGCAGCCCAGGGTTCTCTGGGGCCAACGTCCTGACTTTC
CASSPGFSGANVLTF
>TRBD1|TRBV4-1|.|TRBJ1-2
TGCGCCAGCAGCCCCCAGGGCAGGGGGCGCCCCCTGGATGGCTACACCTTC
CASSPQGRGRPLDGYTF
>.|TRBV18|.|TRBJ1-6
TGTGCCAGCTCACCAGGACAACCCTATAATTCACCCCTCCACTTT
CASSPGQPYNSPLHF
>.|TRBV5-1|few|TRBJ2-1
TGCGCCAGCGCTGGGGCGGGGGAGCAGTTCTTC
CASAGAGEQFF
>TRBD2|TRBV27|once|TRBJ2-1
TGTGCCAGCAGTTGGCGGGAGGCCGATAGGAACAATGAGCAGTTCTTC
CASSWREADRNNEQFF
>TRBD1|TRBV25-1|.|TRBJ1-2
TGTGCCAGCAGCCTGACAGGGCCTAATAAGTATGGCTACACCTTC
CASSLTGPNKYGYTF
>TRBD1|TRBV29-1|.|TRBJ1-4
TGCAGCGTTTGCGACAGGGCAACTAATGAAAAACTGTTTTTT
CSVCDRATNEKLFF
>.|TRBV11-3|.|TRBJ2-7
TGTGCCAGCAGCTTAGTAGGACTCATACTTTACGAGCAGTACTTC
CASSLVGLILYEQYF
>TRBD1|TRBV6-1|.|TRBJ1-1
TGTGCCAGCAGTGAGTACAGGGGAGACACTGAAGCTTTCTTT
CASSEYRGDTEAFF
>TRBD1|TRBV6-5|.|TRBJ2-1
TGTGCCAGCAGCCTGGGACAGCAAACCTACAATGAGCAGTTCTTC
CASSLGQQTYNEQFF
>.|TRBV4-1|once|TRBJ2-7
TGCGCCAGCAGCCAAGATCGGAGCAGCTCCTACGAGCAGTACTTC
CASSQDRSSSYEQYF
>.|TRBV2|.|TRBJ2-7
TGTGCCACAGACACCATCTCCTACGAGCAGTACTTC
CATDTISYEQYF
>TRBD1|TRBV9|.|TRBJ1-2
TGTGCCAGCAGCGTCGGTGGGGGACAGCGAGGCTATGGCTACACCTTC
CASSVGGGQRGYGYTF
>TRBD1|TRBV5-4|.|TRBJ1-1
TGTGCCAGCAGCTGGGACAGGAGAAACACTGAAGCTTTCTTT
CASSWDRRNTEAFF
>TRBD1|TRBV10-1|.|TRBJ2-5
TGCGCCAGCAGACATGGGACAGTCCTTCCCCCACAAGAGACCCAGTACTTC
CASRHGTVLPPQETQYF
>.|TRBV5-1|.|TRBJ2-1
TGCGCCAGCAGCTTAAATGCAGGCAATGAGCAGTTCTTC
CASSLNAGNEQFF
>.|TRBV30|once|TRBJ2-6
TGTGCCTGGAGTACCTTGACAGGTCTCAATGCTGGGGCCAACGTCCTGACTTTC
CAWSTLTGLNAGANVLTF
>TRBD1|TRBV7-9|.|TRBJ1-6
TGTGCCAGCAGCCCACATAGGACAGGGAAAGCGCCCCTCCACTTT
CASSPHRTGKAPLHF
>.|TRBV7-8|.|TRBJ1-5
TGTGCCAGCAGCTCGACAGGTCCAGCAAATCAGCCCCAGCATTTT
CASSSTGPANQPQHF
>.|TRBV4-1|.|TRBJ1-2
TGCGCCAGCAGCCAAGAATTGGGCCGAAACTATGGCTACACCTTC
CASSQELGRNYGYTF
>TRBD1|TRBV4-1|.|TRBJ1-4
TGCGCCAGCAGACAGGGTATCCAGGGGGCGGGAGAAAAACTGTTTTTT
CASRQGIQGAGEKLFF
>.|TRBV23-1|once|TRBJ1-2
TGCGCCAGCAGTCAACAGGTAGCTAACTATGGCTACACCTTC
CASSQQVANYGYTF
>.|TRBV27|.|TRBJ2-7
TGTGCCAGCAGTCTCTCAGGGGACTACGAGCAGTACTTC
CASSLSGDYEQYF
>.|TRBV9|.|TRBJ1-1
TGTGCCAGCAGCCCGACAGGTCGGACTGAAGCTTTCTTT
CASSPTGRTEAFF
>TRBD1|TRBV30|.|TRBJ2-3
TGTGCCTGGAGTGTCTCTCGACAGGGGGGGCAGTATTTT
CAWSVSRQGGQYF
>TRBD2|TRBV5-1|.|TRBJ2-2
TGCGCCAGCAGCCCTAGCGGCACCGGGGAGCTGTTTTTT
CASSPSGTGELFF
>TRBD1|TRBV2|once|TRBJ1-6
TGTGCCAGCAGTGGTGGACAGGGGGCGGGTTCACCCCTCCACTTT
CASSGGQGAGSPLHF
>TRBD2|TRBV6-5|.|TRBJ2-1
TGTGCCAGCAGCAGGGGGACTAGCGGGGGCCATGAGCAGTTCTTC
CASSRGTSGGHEQFF
>.|TRBV27|.|TRBJ1-5
TGTGCCAGCAGTCTACAGGGCCCCCCATATAGCAATCAGCCCCAGCATTTT
CASSLQGPPYSNQPQHF
>TRBD2|TRBV9|.|TRBJ2-7
TGTGCCAGCAGCGTAGGGGGGACTACAACCTACGAGCAGTACTTC
CASSVGGTTTYEQYF
>.|TRBV5-1|.|TRBJ1-1
TGCGCCAGCAGCTTAGCAACAGCGAACACTGAAGCTTTCTTT
CASSLATANTEAFF
>TRBD2|TRBV2|.|TRBJ2-1
TGTGCCAGCAGGGACCCGATGGGAGCGGGGGGTTACAATGAGCAGTTCTTC
CASRDPMGAGGYNEQFF
>.|TRBV7-9|.|TRBJ1-2
TGTGCCAGCAGTTTTACCGGGAGAAACCCAGAAGACGGCTACACCTTC
CASSFTGRNPEDGYTF
>.|TRBV10-3|once|TRBJ1-1
TGTGCCATCCCAAAACAGGGGAACACTGAAGCTTTCTTT
CAIPKQGNTEAFF
>TRBD1|TRBV15|few|TRBJ1-6
TGTGCCACCGGACAGGGAACTTCACCCCTCCACTTT
CATGQGTSPLHF